Below are 7 T cell receptor beta chains sequenced from a single sample in a study of post-analysis software for immune sequencing data. Incorporated into the TCR beta cDNA libraries were unique molecular identifiers, which served to reduce PCR and sequencing biases. TCRdb re-analysed the PCR reads in MiXCR, keeping a single row per CDR3 protein. Here the sample spans fewer than 550,000 distinct CDR3 sequences, 30% to 40% being singletons. No antigens are known for them. Study observations and caveats: With TRBV5-6, TRBV5-1 and TRBV20-1 included, a handful of TRBV segments were more frequent in patients than in controls.

Input material: blood. These TCRs come from a girl under 18 with multiple sclerosis.

The J gene is TRBJ1-1, the V gene TRBV20-1, with TRBD1 matching 9 bases. The V and J ends lost 6 bases and 11 bases, in that order; junction bases with no gene match: 4. The length of the CDR3 is 10 residues. The V gene's germline CDR1 is DFQATT and CDR2 SNEGSKA (reference sequence). The CDR3 DNA reads TGCAGTGCGGACAGGGGAGAGGCTTTCTTT. It codes for CSADRGEAFF.

Only a few counts were recorded for this clonotype. The chain couples TRBV4-2 to TRBJ2-7, with 10 bases fitting TRBD2. CDR3 length equals 15 residues. The V segment lost 6 bases and the J segment 2 bases; nucleotides outside the gene matches: 7. Germline V gene lookup returns CDR1 LGHNA and CDR2 YNFKEQ. In DNA, the CDR3 is TGTGCCAGCAGTGCCGGGACTAGCGTCGCCTACGAGCAGTACTTC. Protein sequence: CASSAGTSVAYEQYF.

The chain combines TRBV7-6 with TRBJ1-1; D is perhaps TRBD1 (6 bases). Deletions cut 1 base from V and 1 base from J, with 13 bases between. The V gene's germline CDR1 is SGHVS and CDR2 FNYEAQ. The CDR3 is made up of 16 amino acids. CDR3 protein: CASSLVATGRNTEAFF. DNA of the CDR3: TGTGCCAGCAGCTTAGTGGCTACAGGGAGGAACACTGAAGCTTTCTTT.

The chain employs TRBV29-1 and TRBJ2-1; D is perhaps TRBD2 (5 bases). Germline CDR1 is SQVTM and CDR2 is ANQGSEA. Deletions cut 3 bases from V and 8 bases from J, with 8 bases between. The CDR3 has 11 residues. Written as DNA, the CDR3 is TGCAGCGTTGATCCGCGGGATGAGCAGTTCTTC. This translates into CSVDPRDEQFF.

As regards this clonotype: The junction differs from germline at one of its ends, possibly a read error. The genes are TRBV29-1 and TRBJ1-1, with 12 bases identical to TRBD1. CDR3 length: 14 residues. The germline CDR1 and CDR2 sequences are SQVTM and ANQGSEA. The CDR3: CSVHRDRGLTETFF. The CDR3 DNA follows: TGCAGCGTTCACCGGGACAGGGGGCTTACTGAAACTTTCTTT. The full variable domain, rest sourced from reference TRBV29-1 and TRBJ1-1, is SAVISQKPSRDICQRGTSLTIQCQVDSQVTMMFWYRQQPGQSLTLIATANQGSEATYESGFVIDKFPISRPNLTFSTLTVSNMSPEDSSIYLCSVHRDRGLTETFFGQGTRLTVV.

The chain links TRBV18 to TRBJ1-5; TRBD1 is a possible D gene (6 bases). Germline V gene data show CDR1 as KGHSH and CDR2 as LQKENI. The CDR3 is 17 amino acids. V dropped 2 bases and J dropped 6 bases, with 20 bases sitting between them. The CDR3 region has the DNA TGTGCCAGCTCACCAATCGTCTCACAGGGAATGTCTCAGCCCCAGCATTTT. Translation gives CASSPIVSQGMSQPQHF.

The chain is built from TRBV20-1 and TRBJ1-2; D not certain. The CDR3 has 13 residues. Trimming stripped 3 bases from V and 5 bases from J, with 13 bases between. From germline, CDR1 is DFQATT and CDR2 SNEGSKA (reference sequence). CDR3 sequence: CSARKGLIYGYTF. The CDR3 DNA reads as TGCAGTGCTAGGAAGGGATTAATTTATGGCTACACCTTC.